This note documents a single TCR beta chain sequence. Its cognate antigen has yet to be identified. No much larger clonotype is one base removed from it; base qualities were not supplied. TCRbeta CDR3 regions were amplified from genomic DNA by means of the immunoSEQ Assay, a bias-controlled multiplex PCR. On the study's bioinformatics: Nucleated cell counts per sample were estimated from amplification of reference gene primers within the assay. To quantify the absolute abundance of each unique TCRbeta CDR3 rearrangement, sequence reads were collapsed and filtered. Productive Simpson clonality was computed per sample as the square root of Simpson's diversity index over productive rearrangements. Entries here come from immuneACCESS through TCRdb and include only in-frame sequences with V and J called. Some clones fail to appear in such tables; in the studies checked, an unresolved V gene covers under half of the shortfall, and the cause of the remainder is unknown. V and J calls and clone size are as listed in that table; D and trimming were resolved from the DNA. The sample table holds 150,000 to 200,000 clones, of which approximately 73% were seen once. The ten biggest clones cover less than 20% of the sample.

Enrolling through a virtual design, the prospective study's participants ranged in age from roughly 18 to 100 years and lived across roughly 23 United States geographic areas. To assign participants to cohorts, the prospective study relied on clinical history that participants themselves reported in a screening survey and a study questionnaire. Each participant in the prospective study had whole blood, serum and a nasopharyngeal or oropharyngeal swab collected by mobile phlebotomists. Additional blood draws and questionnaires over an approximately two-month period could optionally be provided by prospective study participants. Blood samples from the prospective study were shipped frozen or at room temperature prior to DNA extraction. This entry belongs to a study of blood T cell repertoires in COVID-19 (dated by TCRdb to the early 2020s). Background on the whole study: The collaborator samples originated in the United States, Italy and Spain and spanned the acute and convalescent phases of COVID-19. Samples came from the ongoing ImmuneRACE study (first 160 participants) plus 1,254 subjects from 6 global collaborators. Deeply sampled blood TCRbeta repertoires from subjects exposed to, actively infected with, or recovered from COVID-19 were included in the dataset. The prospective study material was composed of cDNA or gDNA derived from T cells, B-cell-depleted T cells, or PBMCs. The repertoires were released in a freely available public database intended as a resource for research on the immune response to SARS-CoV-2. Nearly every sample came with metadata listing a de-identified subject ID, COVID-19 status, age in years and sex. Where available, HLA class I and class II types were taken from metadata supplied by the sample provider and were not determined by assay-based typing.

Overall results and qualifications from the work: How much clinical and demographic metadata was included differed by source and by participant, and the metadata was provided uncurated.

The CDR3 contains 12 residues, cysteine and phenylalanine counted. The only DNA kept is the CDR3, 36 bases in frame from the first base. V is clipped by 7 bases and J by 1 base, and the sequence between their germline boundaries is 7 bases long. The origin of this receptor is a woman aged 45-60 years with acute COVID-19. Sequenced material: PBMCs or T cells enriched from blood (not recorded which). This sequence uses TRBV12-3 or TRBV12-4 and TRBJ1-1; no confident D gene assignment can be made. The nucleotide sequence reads TGTGCCAGCACTTTCGGGAACACTGAAGCTTTCTTT. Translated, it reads CASTFGNTEAFF.